The T cell receptor beta chain described here comes from a study of neurological immune-mediated disorders. cDNA synthesis was performed by 5'RACE with 10-nucleotide random UMIs. TCRdb recomputed calls from the 5' RACE reads with MiXCR, one row per CDR3 protein. In the table there are 85,000 to 100,000 distinct CDR3 sequences, around 3.3% of which are singletons. CDR1 DFQATT and CDR2 SNEGSKA come from the germline V gene (reference sequence). V lost 5 bases to trimming and J lost 6 bases, with 17 bases between them. This CDR3 is 13 amino acids long. Broader study findings: None of the CDR3 amino acid sequences found in expanded clones was shared across subjects. This suggests that the TCR-beta repertoires were private in all groups.

This clonotype has a count of ten or more. The antigen is undetermined. The sequence was collected from a woman aged 18-30 years with multiple sclerosis. Sequencing was done on a sample of PBMCs. The chain is built from TRBV20-1 and TRBJ2-7; possibly TRBD1 for D (6 bases). The CDR3 sequence is CSAPRAQGTEQYF. CDR3 nucleotide sequence: TGCAGTGCTCCGAGGGCGCAGGGGACCGAGCAGTACTTC.